What follows are 16 T cell receptor beta chains derived from one specimen sequenced in a study of CD8+CD57+ T cells in acquired aplastic anemia. Profiling of TCR beta VDJ combinations and CDR3 sequences used genomic DNA as template. TCRdb re-called the reads with MiXCR, one entry per CDR3 protein. The sample lists about 220,000 distinct CDR3 sequences, 34% seen once, with 0.95% to 1.2% in the top ten. The sample taken for sequencing was sorted CD4+, CD8+, or CD8+CD57+ T cells (not recorded which) from PBMCs. The receptors here all came from a human donor in good health, serving as a control.

The V call is TRBV5-8, the J call TRBJ1-2; the D gene is possibly TRBD1 (5 bases). The germline V gene encodes CDR1 SGHTS and CDR2 YDEGEE. The CDR3 extends over 15 amino acids. Trimming left V 4 bases short and J 4 bases short, with 17 bases between. The DNA of the CDR3 is TGTGCCAGCAGCACCCGCAGGGAAGTATTCTATGGCTACACCTTC. Its translation is CASSTRREVFYGYTF. Full variable domain (rest looked up from reference TRBV5-8 and TRBJ1-2): EAGVTQSPTHLIKTRGQQATLRCSPISGHTSVYWYQQALGLGLQFLLWYDEGEERNRGNFPPRFSGRQFPNYSSELNVNALELEDSALYLCASSTRREVFYGYTFGSGTRLTVV.

The chain has TRBV20-1 and TRBJ2-7; 9 bases fit TRBD1. The CDR3 contains 15 residues. CDR1 and CDR2 from the germline V gene are DFQATT and SNEGSKA (reference sequence). V gave up 5 bases and J gave up 2 bases; unmatched junction bases: 10. CDR3 nucleotides: TGCAGTGCTCCCACCGCCGGGACAGGGACCTACGAGCAGTACTTC. This codes for CSAPTAGTGTYEQYF.

A word on this clonotype: A read error may produce the germline difference seen at one junction end. The V call is TRBV4-2, the J call TRBJ1-1; tentative D call: TRBD1 (6 bases). Per germline, CDR1 LGHNA and CDR2 YNFKEQ. This CDR3 spans 13 amino acids. The CDR3 is CVSSQVVDSEAFF. The CDR3 bases are TGTGTCAGCAGCCAAGTTGTGGACAGCGAAGCTTTCTTT.

This clonotype was detected ten times or more. V gene TRBV19 combines with J gene TRBJ1-5; D call uncertain. The CDR3 has 15 residues. Trimming cost V 7 bases and J 0 bases, with 13 bases left between them. The V gene's germline CDR1 is LNHDA and CDR2 SQIVND (reference sequence). CDR3 in amino acids: CASMRRVDSNQPQHF. As DNA, the CDR3 is TGTGCCAGTATGAGGAGGGTGGATAGCAATCAGCCCCAGCATTTT.

This clonotype was observed many times. The chain joins TRBV5-1 to TRBJ2-7, with TRBD2 matching over 7 bases. V trimming: 2 bases; J trimming: 6 bases; junction bases outside the gene matches: 5. Germline CDR1 and CDR2: SGHRS and YFSETQ. The CDR3 runs 13 residues. Written as DNA, the CDR3 is TGCGCCAGCAGCTTCGGACTAGAGGTCGAGCAGTACTTC. Translation gives CASSFGLEVEQYF.

V gene TRBV20-1 combines with J gene TRBJ1-2, with a possible D match to TRBD1 (5 bases). This CDR3 contains 11 residues. V shed 4 bases and J shed 6 bases, with 9 bases lying between them. Germline assignment: CDR1 DFQATT and CDR2 SNEGSKA (reference sequence). CDR3 sequence: CSAKGVNGYTF. In DNA form, the CDR3 reads TGCAGTGCTAAAGGGGTCAATGGCTACACCTTC.

This clonotype appeared many times. This chain links TRBV2 with TRBJ2-5, with unresolved D. CDR1 SNHLY and CDR2 FYNNEI come from the germline V gene. The CDR3 contains 14 residues. V lost 3 bases and J lost 6, with 14 bases in between. CDR3 in amino acids: CASSDNSGRKTQYF. The CDR3 nucleotides read TGTGCCAGCAGTGATAATTCCGGTCGGAAGACCCAGTACTTC.

This clonotype was detected ten times or more. The J gene is TRBJ2-2, the V gene TRBV7-8; 9 nucleotides line up with TRBD2. With V trimmed by 6 bases and J by 1 base, 3 bases remained unmatched. Germline CDR1 reads SGHVS; CDR2 reads FQNEAQ. CDR3 length equals 15 residues. CDR3 residues: CASRVTSGNTGELFF. The CDR3 nucleotides are TGTGCCAGCAGGGTGACTAGCGGGAACACCGGGGAGCTGTTTTTT.

This clonotype was counted ten times or more. CDR3 residues: CASSFTSAKQFF. CDR3 sequence (DNA): TGTGCCAGCAGTTTTACTAGCGCCAAGCAGTTCTTC. The gene calls are TRBV2 and TRBJ2-1, with TRBD2 matching over 7 bases. Unmatched junction bases numbered 6, after V lost 5 bases and J lost 11 bases. There are 12 residues in the CDR3. Germline CDR1 is SNHLY and CDR2 is FYNNEI.

The chain has TRBV20-1 and TRBJ1-1; D gene ambiguous. The germline V gene encodes CDR1 DFQATT and CDR2 SNEGSKA (reference sequence). The CDR3 length is 10 residues. The V and J ends lost 5 bases and 5 bases respectively, with 6 bases between them. CDR3 amino acids: CSAAETEAFF. The CDR3 DNA reads as TGCAGTGCTGCGGAGACTGAAGCTTTCTTT.

This sequence joins TRBV6-1 and TRBJ2-6; 7 nucleotides agree with TRBD1. This CDR3 spans 18 amino acids. Germline V CDR1 and CDR2: MNHNS, SASEGT. V shed 2 bases and J 0 bases; nucleotides not matched to a gene: 7. CDR3: CASSERLGQSSGANVLTF. The CDR3 DNA is TGTGCCAGCAGTGAAAGACTGGGACAGAGCTCTGGGGCCAACGTCCTGACTTTC.

This clonotype was counted many times. The chain is built from TRBV24-1 and TRBJ2-1; 12 bases fit TRBD2. This CDR3 has 15 residues. Trimming at V came to 6 bases and at J to 7 bases, leaving 6 bases not matched to a gene. Per the germline V gene, CDR1 is KGHDR and CDR2 is SFDVKD. The CDR3 sequence is CATSTSGGSGNEQFF. CDR3 bases: TGTGCCACCAGTACTAGCGGGGGGTCGGGGAATGAGCAGTTCTTC.

This clonotype was counted many times. V is TRBV7-3 and J is TRBJ2-1, with 8 bases identical to TRBD2. J gave up 4 bases and V 2 bases, and 4 bases lay outside the gene matches. The CDR3 totals 15 residues. Germline V lookup: CDR1 SGHTA, CDR2 FQGTGA. This CDR3 is CASSLGSGNYNEQFF. The CDR3 DNA is TGTGCCAGCAGCTTAGGTAGCGGGAATTACAATGAGCAGTTCTTC.

At least ten counts were recorded for this clonotype. The chain uses TRBV9 and TRBJ2-7; a weak D match, TRBD2 (5 bases). CDR3 length: 14 amino acids. V dropped 3 bases and J dropped 2 bases, with 12 bases sitting between them. Germline CDR1 reads SGDLS; CDR2 reads YYNGEE. The CDR3 sequence is CASSAQTGTYEQYF. In nucleotides, the CDR3 is TGTGCCAGCAGCGCCCAAACCGGGACCTACGAGCAGTACTTC. The entire variable domain, with the rest obtained from reference TRBV9 and TRBJ2-7, is as follows: DSGVTQTPKHLITATGQRVTLRCSPRSGDLSVYWYQQSLDQGLQFLIQYYNGEERAKGNILERFSAQQFPDLHSELNLSSLELGDSALYFCASSAQTGTYEQYFGPGTRLTVT.

J is TRBJ1-1 and V is TRBV5-4; TRBD1 matches 7 bases. Germline values: CDR1 SGHNT, CDR2 YYREEE (reference sequence). CDR3 length equals 17 residues. The V and J ends lost 0 bases and 1 base, in that order; junction bases with no gene match: 9. In nucleotides, the CDR3 is TGTGCCAGCAGCTTGGGGCAGGGGGGGGCATCGAACACTGAAGCTTTCTTT. As protein: CASSLGQGGASNTEAFF.

The table lists this clonotype with a few counts. V and J are TRBV7-8 and TRBJ2-2; 8 nucleotides agree with TRBD1. The CDR3 totals 14 residues. V dropped 5 bases and J dropped 5; count of bases not matched to a gene: 4. CDR1 and CDR2 from the germline V gene are SGHVS and FQNEAQ. The CDR3 DNA reads TGTGCCAGCAGCCAGACAGGGGTAACCGGGGAGCTGTTTTTT. It specifies CASSQTGVTGELFF.